This T cell receptor beta chain was documented in a study of blood T cell repertoires in COVID-19. Clones were read by immunoSEQ multiplex PCR, and TCRdb kept only the in-frame ones, dropping some. The sample gives approximately 400,000 clones, around 86% of which show up once; about 4.9% is in the top ten. The clonotype comes from a woman between 50 and 59 years old who had recovered from COVID-19. The sample was PBMCs or T cells enriched from blood (not recorded which).

As DNA, the CDR3 is TGTGCCAGCAGTTTAAGGGGACAGGGCTTCAACTCTGGAAACACCATATATTTT. Translation gives CASSLRGQGFNSGNTIYF. This sequence joins TRBV27 and TRBJ1-3; 9 nucleotides line up with TRBD1. V was clipped by 2 bases and J by 0 bases; unmatched bases: 8. The germline V gene has CDR1 MNHEY and CDR2 SMNVEV (reference sequence). CDR3 size: 18 residues.